Presented here are 29 T cell receptor beta chains from one specimen sequenced in a study of regulatory T cells in long-lasting Graves disease. TCR beta libraries were built with iRepertoire HTBI primers and Arm-PCR of CDR3 regions. TCRdb reprocessed the multiplex PCR reads via MiXCR and lists one record per CDR3 protein. This repertoire shows 440,000 or so distinct CDR3 sequences, roughly 17% found once; its top ten account for around a tenth. Documented time point: newly diagnosed GD, antithyroid drugs for less than 3 months. The TCR library was made from RNA extracted from PBMCs. These data also featured in a second study, about T cells in Graves' hyperthyroidism and ophthalmopathy.

The source material was peripheral blood mononuclear cells (PBMCs), sampled at new diagnosis, from a patient treated with antithyroid drugs. Every receptor here comes from a woman aged 30 to 39 with Graves disease.

This clonotype was counted ten times or more. CDR3 coding DNA: TGTGCCAGCTCACCGAGACAGGACCGCTCCTACGAGCAGTACTTC. Protein: CASSPRQDRSYEQYF. This chain connects TRBV18 to TRBJ2-7; a weak D match, TRBD1 (6 bases). With 3 bases removed from V and 0 bases from J, the gap between germline ends came to 12 bases. Germline V gene data show CDR1 as KGHSH and CDR2 as LQKENI. The CDR3 consists of 15 residues.

This clonotype was seen only once. A junction end diverges from the germline sequence, so it may reflect a read error. The V call is TRBV2, the J call TRBJ2-7, with 11 bases aligning to TRBD2. CDR1 is SNHLY and CDR2 is FYNNEI in the germline V gene. The CDR3 has 14 amino acids. As DNA, the CDR3 is TGTGCCAGCCAGGGGACTAGCGGAAACTACGAGCAATACTTC. It translates to CASQGTSGNYEQYF.

Many counts were recorded for this clonotype. V usage is TRBV29-1 and J usage is TRBJ2-5; 9 bases fit TRBD2. The CDR3 runs 15 residues. V gave up 4 bases and J gave up 3 bases; unmatched junction bases: 9. The germline V gene has CDR1 SQVTM and CDR2 ANQGSEA. CDR3 nucleotide sequence: TGCAGCGTTGTTCGGGGGACTAGCCGAAAAGAGACCCAGTACTTC. Amino acid sequence: CSVVRGTSRKETQYF.

This clonotype was seen a handful of times. This chain links TRBV5-4 with TRBJ2-3, with 11 bases aligning to TRBD2. The CDR3 spans 16 residues. Losses at the gene ends were 3 bases for V and 2 bases for J; bases not matched to a gene: 5. Per germline, CDR1 SGHNT and CDR2 YYREEE (reference sequence). The CDR3 region has the DNA TGTGCCAGCAGCTCCGCGACTAGCGGGACCACAGATACGCAGTATTTT. This gives the protein CASSSATSGTTDTQYF.

This clonotype was observed at least ten times. The rearrangement uses TRBV28 and TRBJ2-1, with TRBD2 matching 11 bases. The ends lost 5 bases at V and 6 bases at J; junction bases unmatched: 6. The V gene's germline CDR1 is MDHEN and CDR2 SYDVKM. The CDR3 covers 15 residues. CDR3 nucleotide sequence: TGTGCCAGCAGTCAACTAGCGGGAGTTGGCAATGAGCAGTTCTTC. As protein: CASSQLAGVGNEQFF.

This clonotype was counted at least ten times. The chain recombines TRBV2 with TRBJ1-6; D not certain. The length of the CDR3 is 14 residues. Between the trimmed V and J ends, which lost 4 bases and 5 bases, there was a span of 9 bases. Germline loops: CDR1 SNHLY, CDR2 FYNNEI. CDR3 protein: CASSANRNNSPLHF. The CDR3 DNA sequence: TGTGCCAGCAGTGCCAACAGAAATAATTCACCCCTCCACTTT. The entire variable domain, with the rest obtained from reference TRBV2 and TRBJ1-6, is as follows: EPEVTQTPSHQVTQMGQEVILRCVPISNHLYFYWYRQILGQKVEFLVSFYNNEISEKSEIFDDQFSVERPDGSNFTLKIRSTKLEDSAMYFCASSANRNNSPLHFGNGTRLTVT.

This clonotype was seen repeatedly, ten times or more. This chain uses TRBV28 with TRBJ2-1; no reliable D call. V shed 1 base and J shed 8 bases, with 6 bases lying between them. The germline V gene encodes CDR1 MDHEN and CDR2 SYDVKM. The length of the CDR3 is 12 residues. The CDR3: CASSLSLYEQFF. The DNA for the CDR3 is TGTGCCAGCAGTTTATCCTTATATGAGCAGTTCTTC.

This clonotype was recorded many times. This chain connects TRBV5-1 to TRBJ2-1; D ambiguous. V lost 5 bases and J 3 bases, leaving 9 bases between the germline ends. The CDR3 sequence is 13 residues long. Germline CDR1 SGHRS, CDR2 YFSETQ. CDR3 in amino acids: CASRVQYYNEQFF. DNA of the CDR3: TGCGCCAGCAGGGTACAGTACTACAATGAGCAGTTCTTC.

This clonotype appeared many times. V is TRBV28 and J is TRBJ2-7; maybe TRBD2 (6 bases). The CDR3 is made up of 16 amino acids. Germline V gene sequence: CDR1 MDHEN, CDR2 SYDVKM. Trimming removed 2 bases at V and 4 bases at J, with 18 bases between. The CDR3 sequence: CASSLAPGSGEYEQYF. The CDR3 nucleotides are TGTGCCAGCAGTTTAGCCCCGGGATCGGGGGAATACGAGCAGTACTTC.

This clonotype has only a few counts. The chain is built from TRBV19 and TRBJ1-1, with D maybe TRBD1 (6 bases). From germline, CDR1 is LNHDA and CDR2 SQIVND (reference sequence). Trimming cost V 7 bases and J 5 bases, with 17 bases left between them. The CDR3 has 14 amino acids. This CDR3 is CASIERRGRTEAFF. CDR3 coding DNA: TGTGCCAGTATTGAGAGGAGGGGGAGGACTGAAGCTTTCTTT.

This clonotype was counted many times. This chain links TRBV14 with TRBJ2-3; D not resolved. Germline CDR1 SGHDN, CDR2 FVKESK. Between the trimmed V and J ends, which lost 0 bases and 5 bases, there was a span of 6 bases. This CDR3 region has 13 residues. The CDR3 sequence is CASSQEGIDTQYF. CDR3 DNA sequence: TGTGCCAGCAGCCAAGAGGGGATAGATACGCAGTATTTT.

This clonotype was counted only a few times. The rearrangement joins TRBV15 to TRBJ1-3; no clear D. The V gene's germline CDR1 is LNHNV and CDR2 YYDKDF (reference sequence). This CDR3 is 13 amino acids long. Trimming stripped 5 bases from V and 4 bases from J, with 9 bases between. The DNA of the CDR3 is TGTGCCACCAGCGTTTGGAAGGGAAACACCATATATTTT. The encoded protein is CATSVWKGNTIYF.

This clonotype has a count of ten or more. This chain connects TRBV28 to TRBJ1-2, with D possibly TRBD1 on 5 matching bases. CDR3 size: 15 residues. Germline V gene data show CDR1 as MDHEN and CDR2 as SYDVKM. V was pared by 1 base and J by 5 bases, with 14 bases between. Here the CDR3 DNA reads TGTGCCAGCAGTTTATTTCTTTTGGGGGATTATGGCTACACCTTC. This encodes CASSLFLLGDYGYTF.

This clonotype was observed at least ten times. The chain links TRBV5-5 to TRBJ1-3; unclear D gene. Germline V gene data show CDR1 as SGHKS and CDR2 as YYEKEE (reference sequence). V shed 6 bases and J shed 8 bases, with 9 bases lying between them. The CDR3 totals 11 residues. The CDR3 region is CASTGRDTIYF. CDR3 bases: TGTGCCAGCACCGGAAGGGACACCATATATTTT.

This clonotype turned up a few times. The chain employs TRBV20-1 and TRBJ2-3; D unresolved. Trimming left V 2 bases short and J 5 bases short, with 8 bases between. CDR1 DFQATT and CDR2 SNEGSKA come from the germline V gene (reference sequence). There are 12 residues in the CDR3. This chain's CDR3 is CSARPELDTQYF. The CDR3 region has the DNA TGCAGTGCTAGACCTGAGCTAGATACGCAGTATTTT.

This clonotype was found many times. The V call is TRBV14, the J call TRBJ1-1; D remains unclear. Trimming shortened V by 0 bases and J by 5 bases, and 7 bases separated the two germline ends. From germline, CDR1 is SGHDN and CDR2 FVKESK. This CDR3 is 13 amino acids long. The CDR3: CASSQERETEAFF. The CDR3 nucleotides are TGTGCCAGCAGCCAAGAAAGGGAAACTGAAGCTTTCTTT.

The chain is built from TRBV7-9 and TRBJ1-6, with D unclear. The CDR3 extends over 15 amino acids. CDR1 and CDR2 from the germline V gene are SEHNR and FQNEAQ (reference sequence). V was trimmed by 4 bases and J by 7 bases, leaving 14 bases between them. The CDR3 sequence: CASSSTVLSNSPLHF. The DNA for the CDR3 is TGTGCCAGCAGCTCAACAGTCCTCTCGAATTCACCCCTCCACTTT. The complete variable domain, with remaining parts taken from reference TRBV7-9 and TRBJ1-6, reads DTGVSQNPRHKITKRGQNVTFRCDPISEHNRLYWYRQTLGQGPEFLTYFQNEAQLEKSRLLSDRFSAERPKGSFSTLEIQRTEQGDSAMYLCASSSTVLSNSPLHFGNGTRLTVT.

V gene TRBV9 combines with J gene TRBJ1-1; D is unclear. Trimming left V 2 bases short and J 8 bases short, with 13 bases between. Germline loops: CDR1 SGDLS, CDR2 YYNGEE. This CDR3 is 13 amino acids long. This chain's CDR3 is CASSVGQAREAFF. The CDR3 DNA sequence: TGTGCCAGCAGCGTCGGCCAGGCCCGGGAAGCTTTCTTT.

Points on this clonotype: A read error is possible here, since a much larger clone lies one base away. V is TRBV5-1 and J is TRBJ2-7; D perhaps matches TRBD1 (5 bases). The germline V gene has CDR1 SGHRS and CDR2 YFSETQ. V was clipped by 4 bases and J by 7 bases, with 24 bases between them. The CDR3 is 16 residues long. This CDR3 reads CASSALGLVGDNEQYF. CDR3 DNA sequence: TGCGCCAGCAGCGCTCTGGGGCTAGTTGGCGACAATGAGCAGTACTTC.

On this clonotype: Just one base apart from a much larger clone, this may be a read error. J is TRBJ2-7 and V is TRBV20-1; tentatively, D is TRBD1 or TRBD2 (5 bases each). This CDR3 is 12 amino acids long. Germline-derived CDR1 and CDR2 are DFQATT and SNEGSKA (reference sequence). CDR3 nucleotide sequence: TGCAGTGCTTTACGGGACCCCTACGAGCCGTACTTC. Translated: CSALRDPYEPYF.

Many counts were recorded for this clonotype. The V gene is TRBV5-6, the J gene TRBJ2-5; TRBD1 matches at 11 bases. V gave up 0 bases and J gave up 5 bases; unmatched junction bases: 6. Germline V CDR1 and CDR2: SGHDT, YYEEEE. The CDR3 is made up of 16 amino acids. CDR3 nucleotide sequence: TGTGCCAGCAGCTTGGCCGGGACAGGGGGTTGGGAGACCCAGTACTTC. Its protein product is CASSLAGTGGWETQYF. Based on the CDR3 plus reference TRBV5-6 and TRBJ2-5, the full variable domain is DAGVTQSPTHLIKTRGQQVTLRCSPKSGHDTVSWYQQALGQGPQFIFQYYEEEERQRGNFPDRFSGHQFPNYSSELNVNALLLGDSALYLCASSLAGTGGWETQYFGPGTRLLVL.

This clonotype was seen at least ten times. The chain carries TRBV18 and TRBJ1-2; 7 nucleotides line up with TRBD1. This CDR3 spans 13 amino acids. Trimming removed 10 bases from V and 5 bases from J; junction bases left unmatched: 10. Germline V gene sequence: CDR1 KGHSH, CDR2 LQKENI. The CDR3 protein is CATKTGQRYGYTF. CDR3 sequence (DNA): TGTGCCACTAAAACGGGACAGCGTTATGGCTACACCTTC. Full variable domain (rest looked up from reference TRBV18 and TRBJ1-2): NAGVMQNPRHLVRRRGQEARLRCSPMKGHSHVYWYRQLPEEGLKFMVYLQKENIIDESGMPKERFSAEFPKEGPSILRIQQVVRGDSAAYFCATKTGQRYGYTFGSGTRLTVV.

This clonotype was seen many times. The chain recombines TRBV3-1 with TRBJ2-2; D ambiguous. Trimming removed 1 base from V and 6 bases from J, with 9 bases in between. The CDR3 totals 14 residues. In germline, CDR1 is LGHDT, CDR2 YNNKEL (reference sequence). CDR3 region: CASSQAAGAGELFF. CDR3 coding DNA: TGTGCCAGCAGCCAAGCGGCCGGCGCCGGGGAGCTGTTTTTT. The full variable domain, its missing parts supplied by reference TRBV3-1 and TRBJ2-2, is DTAVSQTPKYLVTQMGNDKSIKCEQNLGHDTMYWYKQDSKKFLKIMFSYNNKELIINETVPNRFSPKSPDKAHLNLHINSLELGDSAVYFCASSQAAGAGELFFGEGSRLTVL.

This clonotype was observed a few times. The chain combines TRBV28 with TRBJ2-2, with D hard to call. Germline CDR1 and CDR2: MDHEN and SYDVKM. V shed 5 bases and J shed 1 base, with 8 bases lying between them. The CDR3 spans 14 residues. The CDR3, as DNA: TGTGCCAGCAGTGGACCGGGGAACACCGGGGAGCTGTTTTTT. This encodes CASSGPGNTGELFF.

The table lists this clonotype with many counts. This chain links TRBV5-1 with TRBJ2-1, with D possibly being TRBD1 (5 bases). Germline V gives CDR1 SGHRS, CDR2 YFSETQ. The CDR3 sequence is 16 residues long. V lost 5 bases and J lost 4, with 19 bases in between. DNA for the CDR3: TGCGCCAGCAGTCTCGGACACCCGAAGTTTTACAATGAGCAGTTCTTC. This sequence encodes CASSLGHPKFYNEQFF.

The V gene is TRBV28, the J gene TRBJ2-7; TRBD2 aligns across 10 bases. Germline-derived CDR1 and CDR2 are MDHEN and SYDVKM. V gave up 5 bases and J gave up 5 bases; unmatched junction bases: 12. This CDR3 has 16 amino acids. CDR3 sequence reads: CASSTLSSGRAHEQYF. The CDR3 nucleotides read TGTGCCAGCAGTACCCTGTCGAGCGGGAGGGCCCACGAGCAGTACTTC.

This sequence joins TRBV20-1 and TRBJ1-4; 8 bases map to TRBD1. This CDR3 spans 15 amino acids. Trimming took 6 bases from V and 0 from J; bases not matched to a gene: 6. Germline CDR1 DFQATT, CDR2 SNEGSKA (reference sequence). Here the CDR3 DNA reads TGCAGTGCCAGGACAGGGAGGGCAACTAATGAAAAACTGTTTTTT. It translates to CSARTGRATNEKLFF.

This clonotype was found a few times. This chain uses TRBV20-1 with TRBJ1-2; 9 bases agree with TRBD1. V lost 1 base to trimming and J lost 4 bases; unmatched junction nucleotides: 4. The CDR3 covers 14 residues. In germline, CDR1 is DFQATT, CDR2 SNEGSKA (reference sequence). The DNA for the CDR3 is TGCAGTGCTAGAGTCCAGGACAGGGGCTATGGCTACACCTTC. It encodes CSARVQDRGYGYTF.

This clonotype was seen many times. The chain is built from TRBV7-9 and TRBJ2-1, with TRBD2 as a possible D gene (6 bases). In germline, CDR1 is SEHNR, CDR2 FQNEAQ (reference sequence). Trimming left V 5 bases short and J 4 bases short, with 12 bases between. CDR3 length: 14 residues. The CDR3 bases are TGTGCCAGCAGCACGGGACTCGAATACAATGAGCAGTTCTTC. It translates to CASSTGLEYNEQFF.